The T cell receptor (beta chain) described here comes from a study of T cells in Graves' hyperthyroidism and ophthalmopathy. Amplified regions were TCR beta CDR3 sequences from RNA transcripts. First-round RT-PCR with HTBI primers amplified the TCR CDR3 region. TCRdb re-derived calls from the multiplex PCR reads in MiXCR, one entry per CDR3 protein. The repertoire consists of about 380,000 distinct CDR3 sequences, with approximately 17% occurring once and the leading ten covering 35% to 45%. Ten or more counts support this clonotype. The germline gives CDR1 SGHAT, CDR2 FQNNGV. The CDR3 is 16 residues long. Trimming cost V 7 bases and J 6 bases; bases outside gene matches: 14. A NOSPECS grade of at least 4, a Clinical Activity Score of at least 3 and duration under 3 months were recorded in ophthalmopathy patients. Investigators excluded patients with uncontrolled infection, other autoimmune disease, pregnancy or lactation.

The sample consisted of blood. The chain carries TRBV11-2 and TRBJ2-3; the match to TRBD2 covers 9 bases. This clonotype was sampled from a young man with Graves' ophthalmopathy. CDR3 sequence (DNA): TGTGCCAGCAACCCCGGCGGGGGGGCGCGAGGCGATACGCAGTATTTT. Translating it yields CASNPGGGARGDTQYF.